Following are 9 T cell receptor beta chains from one sample sequenced in a study of human CD8 memory T cell subsets. A UMI-labeled 5' RACE approach was the method that produced the TCR beta libraries. TCRdb reprocessed the 5' RACE reads; each CDR3 protein has one entry and no DNA is given. This listing includes roughly 4,200 distinct CDR3 sequences. Sequencing input: CD8+ effector memory T cells (TEM) sorted from PBMCs. Subset described: effector memory CD8 T cells, CCR7- CD45RO+ CD95+. The receptors stem from a human donor in good health.

This rearrangement joins TRBV20-1 to TRBJ2-1; absent DNA, TCRdb's TRBD2 call cannot be checked. Germline CDR1 and CDR2: DFQATT and SNEGSKA (reference sequence). The length of the CDR3 is 15 residues. CDR3 residues: CSARARREGIYEQFF.

The genes are TRBV6-6 and TRBJ1-5. CDR3 length equals 16 residues. Looked up from germline, CDR1 is MNHNY and CDR2 is SVGAGI (reference sequence). CDR3 in amino acids: CASSYRALGRFQPQHF.

This chain connects TRBV6-1 to TRBJ2-1; no DNA is available, so the TRBD2 call from TCRdb remains unchecked. Germline-derived CDR1 and CDR2 are MNHNS and SASEGT. This CDR3 region has 14 residues. This CDR3 is CATVAGEVYNEQFF.

CDR3 protein: CASSQDLRGNEQFF. The chain links TRBV4-1 to TRBJ2-1. The V gene's germline CDR1 is MGHRA and CDR2 YSYEKL. The CDR3 is 14 residues long.

Measured by frequency, this clonotype is medium-sized. The chain joins TRBV10-2 to TRBJ2-1; TCRdb calls TRBD2, which cannot be checked without DNA. The CDR3 is 14 residues long. Germline V gene sequence: CDR1 WSHSY, CDR2 SAAADI. The CDR3 sequence: CASSTGLAGNEQFF.

The gene calls are TRBV28 and TRBJ2-7; absent DNA, TCRdb's TRBD2 call cannot be checked. CDR3 length equals 18 residues. Germline V lookup: CDR1 MDHEN, CDR2 SYDVKM. This CDR3 reads CASSFGDRGLAGGREQYF.

The CDR3 sequence is CASSQEDGSGGDTQYF. The V gene is TRBV4-2, the J gene TRBJ2-3; TCRdb gives TRBD2 as the D gene, but with no DNA this cannot be confirmed. CDR3 length: 16 residues. From germline, CDR1 is LGHNA and CDR2 YNFKEQ.

V gene TRBV29-1 combines with J gene TRBJ2-1; there is no DNA to check the TCRdb D call of TRBD1. CDR1 and CDR2 from the germline V gene are SQVTM and ANQGSEA. The CDR3 runs 13 residues. The CDR3 reads CSVDGGSYNEQFF.

This clonotype is classed as medium-sized by frequency. The chain employs TRBV12-3 or TRBV12-4 and TRBJ1-2. CDR3 length: 13 residues. This chain's CDR3 is CASSLSVYYGYTF.